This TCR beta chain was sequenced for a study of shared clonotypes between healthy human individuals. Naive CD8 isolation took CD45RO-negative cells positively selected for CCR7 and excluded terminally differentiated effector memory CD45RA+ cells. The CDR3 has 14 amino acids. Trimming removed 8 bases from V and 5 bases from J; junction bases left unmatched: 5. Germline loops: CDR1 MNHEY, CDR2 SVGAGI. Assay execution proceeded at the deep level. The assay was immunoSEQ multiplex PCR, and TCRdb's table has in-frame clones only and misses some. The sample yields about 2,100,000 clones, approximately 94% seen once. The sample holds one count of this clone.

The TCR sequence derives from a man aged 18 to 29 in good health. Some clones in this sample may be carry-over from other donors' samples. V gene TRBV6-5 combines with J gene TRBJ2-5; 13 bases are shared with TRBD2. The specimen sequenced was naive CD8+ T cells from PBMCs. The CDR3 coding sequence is TGTGCCAGCCGAACTAGCGGGAGGGCGGAGACCCAGTACTTC. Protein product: CASRTSGRAETQYF.